This T cell receptor beta chain came from a study of blood T cell repertoires in COVID-19 (dated by TCRdb to 2020 to 2021). General notes on the study: Samples from collaborators originated in the United States, Italy and Spain and spanned both the acute and convalescent phases of COVID-19. Deeply sampled blood TCRbeta repertoires from subjects exposed to, actively infected with, or recovered from COVID-19 were included in the dataset. The prospective study material was composed of cDNA or gDNA derived from T cells, B-cell-depleted T cells, or PBMCs. The samples were drawn from the first 160 participants of the ongoing ImmuneRACE study and from 1,254 subjects provided by 6 global collaborators. Sample metadata almost always included a de-identified subject ID, COVID-19 status, age in years and sex. The repertoires were released in a freely available public database intended as a resource for research on the immune response to SARS-CoV-2. Where available, HLA class I and class II types were obtained from metadata supplied by the sample provider rather than from assay-based typing. Overall results and qualifications from the work: The amount of clinical and demographic metadata varied by source and participant and was provided uncurated.

The immunoSEQ Assay, a bias-controlled multiplex PCR, was used to amplify TCRbeta CDR3 regions from genomic DNA. The authors processed their data as follows. Within the assay, amplification of reference gene primers was used to estimate how many nucleated cells each sample contained. Sequence reads were collapsed and filtered to measure the absolute abundance of every unique TCRbeta CDR3 rearrangement. For each sample, productive Simpson clonality was calculated as the square root of Simpson's diversity index over productive rearrangements. The clones in this table, taken by TCRdb from immuneACCESS, are in-frame only. Not every clone is retained; where verified, under half of the shortfall comes from an unresolved V gene, and the cause of the rest is unknown. That table gives V, J and clone size, and the DNA gave D and trimming. The sample table holds about 81,000 clones, of which 70% to 90% were seen once. Roughly 12% of the sample comes from the top ten.

The collaborating institutions used their own protocols to collect whole blood in K2EDTA tubes. Collaborator samples were shipped for TCRbeta analysis as frozen whole blood, isolated PBMCs, or DNA extracted from either sample type. The CDR3 runs 14 amino acids, cysteine and phenylalanine included. Only the CDR3 DNA is retained, 42 bases long and in frame from the first base. This clone is a singleton in its sample. Its specific antigen is unknown. The input lacks base qualities; no much larger clone sits a single base away. Material for sequencing was peripheral blood. Recombination joined TRBV12-2 with TRBJ1-1. TRBV12-2 counts as a pseudogene. This sequence was found in a man in his sixties or seventies with active or convalescent COVID-19. The nucleotide sequence reads as follows: TGTGCAAGTCGCTTAGTCCGCGGGAACACTGAAGCTTTCTTT. Translation gives CASRLVRGNTEAFF.